The sequence of this TCR beta chain was determined in a study of T cell clonality in common variable immunodeficiency (dated by TCRdb to between 2014 and 2017). What the research found in general, with its limitations: Fewer TCRbeta clones were shared among CVID subjects than among healthy controls (p < 0.0001). CVID TCRbeta sequences were reported to have fewer deletions and N-nucleotide insertions and to lack highly modified clones with 13 or more V deletions. The authors noted that sequencing repertoires of T cell subpopulations would be needed to clarify what caused the increased clonality in CVID. Despite equal DNA input, controls averaged roughly 80,000 unique sequences per sample versus some 30,000 in CVID samples. Correlations of repertoire features with clinical complications were constrained by heterogeneity among patients within the CVID cohort. Increased TCRbeta clonality was found in CVID subjects compared with healthy controls (t-test p = 0.018), with the increase being most characteristic of about a third of subjects.

V and J are trimmed by 5 bases and 7 bases, and the gene matches miss 4 bases of the junction. Looking up the germline V gene (reference sequence) yields CDR1 SEHNR and CDR2 FQNEAQ. From its cysteine to its phenylalanine, the CDR3 spans 14 amino acids. The CDR3 was read in part: 33 bases, with the frame set at base 1. Equivalent amounts of genomic DNA from CVID and control samples were used as sequencing input. For every sample, a 60 bp segment covering the rearranged TCRbeta CDR3 region was amplified and then sequenced. TCRbeta amplification used the immunoSEQ assay, a bias-corrected multiplex PCR with high-throughput sequencing. Per the authors' processing: Each unique nucleotide sequence was treated as a clone and annotated with V, D and J genes, copy number and frequency. Sequences were labeled productive if in frame, and non-productive if out of frame or containing stop codons. Clonality was calculated from Shannon's entropy as previously described. The predicted amino acid sequences of productive clones were used to derive the mean CDR3 Kyte-Doolittle hydropathy. The R hclust function was used to hierarchically cluster scaled V gene usage with Manhattan distance and complete linkage. To assess clone sharing by CDR3 amino acid sequence, 12 repertoires per group were resampled over 100 rounds. The repertoires were searched for around 70 published EBV-specific and approximately 250 published CMV-specific TCRbeta sequences. Two CVID samples that yielded fewer than 10,000 sequences were excluded from the analysis, so around 38 CVID repertoires were retained. TCRdb stores this immuneACCESS table with in-frame sequences only. Part of the clones is absent; in the studies checked, under half of the shortfall reflects unresolved V genes, and no reason is known for the rest. V, J and clone size are those of that table, while D and trimming were read from the DNA. The sample comprises some 45,000 clones, and every one was counted more than once. Around 6.3% of the sample is taken by the ten largest.

Most CVID patients and most healthy controls were of Caucasian heritage. From each donor, roughly 4.5 to 8 ml of heparinized peripheral whole blood was collected. Genomic DNA from adults with common variable immune deficiency (CVID) and from healthy adult controls was used to sequence TCRbeta CDR3 repertoires. The control group was made up of about 22 healthy adult volunteers (about ten male and some 12 female) whose ages ranged from roughly 23 to 70 years, with a mean age of approximately 37. Diluted blood was subjected to density centrifugation over Hypaque 1077 or Ficoll-Paque for isolation of peripheral blood mononuclear cells. Genomic DNA was obtained from unsorted mononuclear cells through either Qiagen column purification or a centrifugation-based method. Ten or more counts support this clone. No cognate antigen has been identified for it. Coverage ceases 3 residues before the CDR3 finishes, and the germline J gene fills in the end.

The chain was built from TRBV7-9 and TRBJ1-4; the junction holds 10 bases that match TRBD1. The sequence was obtained from a person between 18 and 70 years old in good health. Material for sequencing was peripheral blood mononuclear cells. Incomplete CDR3 DNA: TGTGCCAGCAGCAGACAGGGGGCTCTTGAAAAA. It is translated as CASSRQGALEK. The CDR3 in its entirety is CASSRQGALEKLFF.